The T cell receptor beta chain described here comes from a study of blood T cell repertoires in COVID-19. Turning to the study itself: PBMCs, B-cell-depleted T cells, or T cells provided the cDNA or gDNA that made up the material.

In the original processing: Using reference gene primer amplification, nucleated cell counts were estimated. Libraries were prepared by immunoSEQ multiplex PCR; TCRdb keeps only in-frame clonotypes and omits some of them. V and J calls and clone size are as listed in that table; D and trimming were resolved from the DNA. Among 250,000 or so clones, around 84% were seen once, and the ten largest hold roughly 3.4%. The V gene end was trimmed by 4 bases and the J gene end by 6 bases; junction bases not matched to a gene: 7. Germline V lookup: CDR1 SGHRS, CDR2 YFSETQ. This CDR3 comprises 15 residues. The clonotype comes from a woman between 18 and 29 years old with acute or convalescent COVID-19. Sequencing was carried out using peripheral blood. The chain links TRBV5-1 to TRBJ2-2; 9 bases match TRBD1. CDR3 nucleotide sequence: TGCGCCAGCAGCCCCGGGACAGGGAGACCCGGGGAGCTGTTTTTT. Translating it yields CASSPGTGRPGELFF.